This TCR beta chain was identified during a study of blood T cell repertoires in COVID-19 (dated by TCRdb to the early 2020s). As for the study more broadly: Collaborator samples came from the United States, Italy and Spain and covered acute and convalescent phases of COVID-19. The material from the prospective study consisted of cDNA or gDNA derived from T cells, B-cell-depleted T cells, or PBMCs. Deeply sampled blood TCRbeta repertoires from subjects exposed to, actively infected with, or recovered from COVID-19 were included in the dataset. The repertoires were released in a freely available public database intended as a resource for research on the immune response to SARS-CoV-2. The samples were drawn from the first 160 participants of the ongoing ImmuneRACE study and from 1,254 subjects provided by 6 global collaborators. Sample metadata almost always included a de-identified subject ID, COVID-19 status, age in years and sex. Where available, HLA class I and class II types were taken from metadata supplied by the sample provider and were not determined by assay-based typing. Broad study findings and their caveats: The quantity of clinical and demographic metadata differed by source and by participant and was supplied without curation.

TCRbeta CDR3 regions were amplified from genomic DNA using the immunoSEQ Assay, a bias-controlled multiplex PCR. As for how the authors treated the data: The number of nucleated cells in each sample was estimated by amplification of reference gene primers within the assay. To quantify the absolute abundance of each unique TCRbeta CDR3 rearrangement, sequence reads were collapsed and filtered. For each sample, productive Simpson clonality was calculated as the square root of Simpson's diversity index across productive rearrangements. TCRdb holds this immuneACCESS table with in-frame rearrangements only. Some clones are missing; in checked studies, unresolved V genes explain under half, and the rest has no known cause. For V, J and clone size, that table is used; D and trimming come from the DNA. The sample has 200,000 to 250,000 clones on record, about nine tenths of them singletons. 2.7% of the sample belongs to the ten largest clones.

To note about this clone: Its specific antigen is unknown. No much larger clone exists at a distance of one base, and base qualities are not known.

Each collaborating institution followed its own protocols to collect whole blood in K2EDTA tubes. For TCRbeta analysis, collaborator samples were shipped as frozen whole blood, as isolated PBMCs, or as DNA extracted from either sample type. The clonotype comes from a woman aged 55-69 years with acute or convalescent COVID-19. Sequencing was done on a sample of peripheral blood.

The sequenced DNA is TGTGCCAGCAGCAGGGGCCGGATTGGAGGGGCGGGCTATGGCTACACCTTC. It translates as CASSRGRIGGAGYGYTF. The chain was built from TRBV21-1 and TRBJ1-2. TRBV21-1 constitutes a pseudogene. Its CDR3 holds 17 amino acids, cysteine through phenylalanine. Only the CDR3 DNA is retained, 51 bases long and in frame from the first base.